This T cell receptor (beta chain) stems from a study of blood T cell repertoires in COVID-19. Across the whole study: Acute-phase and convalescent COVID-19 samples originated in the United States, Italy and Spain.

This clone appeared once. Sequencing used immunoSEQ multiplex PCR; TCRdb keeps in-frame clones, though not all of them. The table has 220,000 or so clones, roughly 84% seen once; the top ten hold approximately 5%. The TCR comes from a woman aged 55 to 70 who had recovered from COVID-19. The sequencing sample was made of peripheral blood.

CDR3 residues: CASSQDRAGELFF. CDR3 DNA: TGTGCCAGCAGCCAAGACCGAGCCGGGGAGCTGTTTTTT. The V and J genes are TRBV4-2 and TRBJ2-2; D call uncertain. The CDR3 covers 13 residues. Per germline, CDR1 LGHNA and CDR2 YNFKEQ. Trimming shortened V by 0 bases and J by 6 bases, and 5 bases separated the two germline ends.